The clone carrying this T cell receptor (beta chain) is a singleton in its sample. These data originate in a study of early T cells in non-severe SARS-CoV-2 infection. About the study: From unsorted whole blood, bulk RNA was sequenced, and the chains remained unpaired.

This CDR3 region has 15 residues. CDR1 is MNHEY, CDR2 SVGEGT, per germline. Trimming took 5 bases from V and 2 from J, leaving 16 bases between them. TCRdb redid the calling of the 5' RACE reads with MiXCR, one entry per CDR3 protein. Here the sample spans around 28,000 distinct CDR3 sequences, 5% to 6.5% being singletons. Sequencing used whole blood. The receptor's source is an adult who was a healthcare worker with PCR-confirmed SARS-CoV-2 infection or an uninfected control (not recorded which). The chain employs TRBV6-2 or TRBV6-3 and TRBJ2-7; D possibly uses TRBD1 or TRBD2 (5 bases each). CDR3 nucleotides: TGTGCCAGCAGTGAGGGGCGCCAAGGCGCCTACGAGCAGTACTTC. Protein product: CASSEGRQGAYEQYF.